These 28 T cell receptor beta chains originate from one sample sequenced in a study of OX40 agonist ivuxolimab in advanced cancers. Using immunoSEQ multiplex PCR, the repertoire was profiled, and TCRdb retains in-frame clones only, with some absent. The data contain about 58,000 clones, 89% of them singletons. This sample comprised CD4+ or CD8+ T cells sorted from blood, obtained in a trial of the OX40 agonist ivuxolimab. All receptors come from an adult with an advanced solid tumor such as melanoma, head and neck, liver or kidney cancer.

V usage is TRBV4-3 and J usage is TRBJ1-1; D might be TRBD1 (5 bases). CDR3 length equals 16 residues. Germline CDR1 is LGHNA and CDR2 is YSLEER. V lost 0 bases and J lost 3, with 14 bases in between. The CDR3 reads CASSQDHYDSYTEAFF. The CDR3 nucleotides read TGCGCCAGCAGCCAAGACCACTACGACAGCTACACTGAAGCTTTCTTT.

Notes on this clone: Other DNA variants within this sample encode the same CDR3. The chain is built from TRBV5-6 and TRBJ1-3; D unresolved. This CDR3 is built from 14 residues. CDR1 is SGHDT, CDR2 YYEEEE, per germline. The V end was cut by 0 bases, the J end by 1 base, with 5 bases between. The chain's CDR3 is CASSLGGSGNTIYF. CDR3 nucleotide sequence: TGTGCCAGCAGCTTGGGGGGTTCTGGAAACACCATATATTTT.

The chain links TRBV4-1 to TRBJ2-7; 12 positions match TRBD1. Per the germline V gene, CDR1 is MGHRA and CDR2 is YSYEKL. The CDR3 length is 12 residues. J was trimmed by 7 bases and V by 8 bases; bases with no gene match: 3. In nucleotides, the CDR3 is TGCGCCAGCGGGACAGGGGGCGGGGAGCAGTACTTC. Translated: CASGTGGGEQYF.

The chain links TRBV11-2 to TRBJ1-2; weak D call: TRBD1 (5 bases). There are 15 residues in the CDR3. V gave up 4 bases and J gave up 4 bases, with 16 bases separating them. In germline, CDR1 is SGHAT, CDR2 FQNNGV. The DNA for the CDR3 is TGTGCCAGCAGCTCCGAGACAGAAAGAATCTATGGCTACACCTTC. This encodes CASSSETERIYGYTF.

A note on this clone: Other DNA sequences from this sample encode an identical CDR3 as well. This chain uses TRBV9 with TRBJ2-1; no definite D call. From germline, CDR1 is SGDLS and CDR2 YYNGEE. V was cut by 0 bases and J by 0 bases, with 10 bases left in between. The CDR3 is made up of 16 amino acids. The CDR3 region has the DNA TGTGCCAGCAGCGTAGTGGCGGTCAGCTCCTACAATGAGCAGTTCTTC. Translation gives CASSVVAVSSYNEQFF.

CDR3 DNA sequence: TGTGCCAGCAGCGGGACTAGCGGCCCCTACAATGAGCAGTTCTTC. It specifies CASSGTSGPYNEQFF. This chain uses TRBV7-9 with TRBJ2-1; 11 nucleotides agree with TRBD2. Per the germline V gene, CDR1 is SEHNR and CDR2 is FQNEAQ (reference sequence). This CDR3 contains 15 residues. J was trimmed by 2 bases and V by 5 bases; bases with no gene match: 2.

This clone was counted a single time. The chain joins TRBV7-9 to TRBJ2-1, with D unresolved. The germline CDR1 and CDR2 sequences are SEHNR and FQNEAQ (reference sequence). CDR3 size: 12 residues. Trimming shortened V by 3 bases and J by 7 bases, and 7 bases separated the two germline ends. The CDR3 spells CASSLVPNEQFF. As DNA, the CDR3 is TGTGCCAGCAGCTTGGTTCCGAATGAGCAGTTCTTC. Using reference TRBV7-9 and TRBJ2-1 for the parts outside the CDR3, the full variable domain is DTGVSQNPRHKITKRGQNVTFRCDPISEHNRLYWYRQTLGQGPEFLTYFQNEAQLEKSRLLSDRFSAERPKGSFSTLEIQRTEQGDSAMYLCASSLVPNEQFFGPGTRLTVL.

The chain recombines TRBV30 with TRBJ1-2; tentatively, D is TRBD1 (5 bases). The CDR3 runs 13 residues. Germline CDR1 is GTSNPN and CDR2 is SVGIG (reference sequence). The V end lost 0 bases, the J end lost 4 bases, and 9 bases lay between the germline ends. The CDR3 DNA is TGTGCCTGGAGTGTTCGGGGCCTCTATGGCTACACCTTC. Its protein is CAWSVRGLYGYTF.

The gene calls are TRBV5-1 and TRBJ1-2; TRBD1 agrees at 7 bases. CDR1 and CDR2 (germline): SGHRS, YFSETQ. This CDR3 spans 17 amino acids. Trimming cost V 4 bases and J 3 bases; bases outside gene matches: 15. Written as DNA, the CDR3 is TGCGCCAGCAGCGGGTCCGGGAACAGGGGAGAGGACTATGGCTACACCTTC. This translates into CASSGSGNRGEDYGYTF. The full variable domain, its missing parts supplied by reference TRBV5-1 and TRBJ1-2, is KAGVTQTPRYLIKTRGQQVTLSCSPISGHRSVSWYQQTPGQGLQFLFEYFSETQRNKGNFPGRFSGRQFSNSRSEMNVSTLELGDSALYLCASSGSGNRGEDYGYTFGSGTRLTVV.

The chain uses TRBV6-6 and TRBJ1-2; TRBD1 is a possible D gene (5 bases). V was shortened by 5 bases and J by 6 bases, with 13 bases between the two germline ends. This CDR3 spans 13 amino acids. Germline values: CDR1 MNHNY, CDR2 SVGAGI (reference sequence). CDR3 DNA sequence: TGTGCCAGCAGTCCGTTGACAGTGGATGGCTACACCTTC. Translation gives CASSPLTVDGYTF.

The chain employs TRBV9 and TRBJ2-3, with unresolved D. From germline, CDR1 is SGDLS and CDR2 YYNGEE. V was shortened by 1 base and J by 4 bases, with 10 bases between the two germline ends. The length of the CDR3 is 14 residues. CDR3 in amino acids: CASSVRSGSDTQYF. CDR3 nucleotides: TGTGCCAGCAGCGTACGGAGTGGGTCAGATACGCAGTATTTT.

The rearrangement uses TRBV9 and TRBJ2-2; D call uncertain. Trimming removed 0 bases from V and 7 bases from J, with 13 bases in between. This CDR3 has 15 residues. The V gene's germline CDR1 is SGDLS and CDR2 YYNGEE. The CDR3 coding sequence is TGTGCCAGCAGCGTAGAAGGTCTCCACGACGGGGAGCTGTTTTTT. Protein sequence: CASSVEGLHDGELFF.

The rearrangement links TRBV19 to TRBJ1-4, with a weak D call TRBD1 (5 bases). CDR1 and CDR2 from the germline V gene are LNHDA and SQIVND (reference sequence). The CDR3 extends over 15 amino acids. Trimming left V 6 bases short and J 8 bases short, with 19 bases between. The CDR3 loop is CASSPRDSLGEKLFF. The CDR3 nucleotides read TGTGCCAGTAGCCCCCGGGACTCACTCGGCGAAAAACTGTTTTTT.

The chain carries TRBV28 and TRBJ1-1, with 7 bases matching TRBD1. V trimming: 4 bases; J trimming: 7 bases; junction bases outside the gene matches: 9. Germline V gene lookup returns CDR1 MDHEN and CDR2 SYDVKM. The CDR3 is made up of 14 amino acids. The CDR3 bases are TGTGCCAGCAGTTCCATGGGGACAGACCGTGAAGCTTTCTTT. Its translation is CASSSMGTDREAFF.

The chain recombines TRBV4-1 with TRBJ1-6; no firm D call. CDR3 length: 16 amino acids. Trimming took 1 base from V and 2 from J, leaving 9 bases between them. Germline V gene data show CDR1 as MGHRA and CDR2 as YSYEKL. This chain's CDR3 is CASSQGPRTYNSPLHF. The DNA of the CDR3 is TGCGCCAGCAGCCAAGGTCCCAGAACCTATAATTCACCCCTCCACTTT.

The chain has TRBV7-9 and TRBJ1-1, with D possibly being TRBD1 (6 bases). Per germline, CDR1 SEHNR and CDR2 FQNEAQ (reference sequence). The CDR3 spans 15 residues. The V end was cut by 5 bases, the J end by 3 bases, with 16 bases between. CDR3 in amino acids: CASSLMTGLDTEAFF. In DNA, the CDR3 is TGTGCCAGCAGCCTGATGACAGGTTTGGACACTGAAGCTTTCTTT. Filled out from reference TRBV7-9 and TRBJ1-1, the complete variable domain reads DTGVSQNPRHKITKRGQNVTFRCDPISEHNRLYWYRQTLGQGPEFLTYFQNEAQLEKSRLLSDRFSAERPKGSFSTLEIQRTEQGDSAMYLCASSLMTGLDTEAFFGQGTRLTVV.

The rearrangement uses TRBV29-1 and TRBJ2-7; weak D call: TRBD2 (5 bases). The CDR3 consists of 13 residues. V lost 0 bases and J 2 bases, leaving 8 bases between the germline ends. Germline-derived CDR1 and CDR2 are SQVTM and ANQGSEA. The CDR3 region is CSVEDRGAYEQYF. The CDR3 coding sequence is TGCAGCGTTGAAGATCGGGGAGCCTACGAGCAGTACTTC.

J is TRBJ2-5 and V is TRBV27; D remains unclear. Germline V lookup: CDR1 MNHEY, CDR2 SMNVEV (reference sequence). The CDR3 consists of 13 residues. With 4 bases removed from V and 5 bases from J, the gap between germline ends came to 11 bases. Written as DNA, the CDR3 is TGTGCCAGCAGTTCTGGACGGCCCGAGACCCAGTACTTC. This sequence encodes CASSSGRPETQYF.

V gene TRBV9 combines with J gene TRBJ1-5, with D perhaps TRBD1 (6 bases). The CDR3 sequence is 15 residues long. CDR1 is SGDLS, CDR2 YYNGEE, per germline. The V end lost 4 bases, the J end lost 0 bases, and 11 bases lay between the germline ends. The CDR3 spells CASSSGQSSNQPQHF. The CDR3 DNA follows: TGTGCCAGCAGCTCCGGACAGAGTAGCAATCAGCCCCAGCATTTT.

The V and J genes are TRBV11-2 and TRBJ1-2; 8 positions agree with TRBD1. Per the germline V gene, CDR1 is SGHAT and CDR2 is FQNNGV. The CDR3 runs to 15 residues. V lost 1 base and J lost 0; bases outside the gene matches: 1. CDR3 DNA: TGTGCCAGCAGCTTAGGGACAGGGCCTAACTATGGCTACACCTTC. This sequence encodes CASSLGTGPNYGYTF.

This chain links TRBV2 with TRBJ1-1, with a tentative D call TRBD1 (6 bases). V gave up 3 bases and J gave up 7 bases, with 6 bases separating them. The CDR3 consists of 11 residues. The V gene's germline CDR1 is SNHLY and CDR2 FYNNEI. The CDR3 coding sequence is TGTGCCAGCAGTGACAGGGGTGAAGCTTTCTTT. As protein: CASSDRGEAFF. The entire variable domain, with the rest obtained from reference TRBV2 and TRBJ1-1, is as follows: EPEVTQTPSHQVTQMGQEVILRCVPISNHLYFYWYRQILGQKVEFLVSFYNNEISEKSEIFDDQFSVERPDGSNFTLKIRSTKLEDSAMYFCASSDRGEAFFGQGTRLTVV.

This clone was counted between two and nine times. CDR3 nucleotide sequence: TGTGCCGCACATCTAGCGGGAGGGCCATTATACAATGAGCAGTTCTTC. As protein: CAAHLAGGPLYNEQFF. The chain combines TRBV30 with TRBJ2-1, with 12 bases fitting TRBD2. Germline CDR1 reads GTSNPN; CDR2 reads SVGIG (reference sequence). With 8 bases clipped from V and 4 bases from J, the junction kept 12 bases outside the gene matches. The CDR3 runs 16 residues.

The gene calls are TRBV13 and TRBJ2-3; D possibly corresponds to TRBD1 (6 bases). Trimming took off 2 bases at V and 6 bases at J, with 6 bases between the two ends. This CDR3 region has 12 residues. Per germline, CDR1 PRHDT and CDR2 FYEKMQ (reference sequence). The CDR3 loop is CASSLRGDTQYF. In DNA, the CDR3 is TGTGCCAGCAGCTTAAGGGGGGATACGCAGTATTTT.

The rearrangement joins TRBV19 to TRBJ1-1; D gene unclear. This CDR3 comprises 13 residues. V lost 4 bases to trimming and J lost 3 bases, with 9 bases between them. CDR1 is LNHDA, CDR2 SQIVND, per germline (reference sequence). The CDR3 is CASSTRSDTEAFF. The CDR3 DNA is TGTGCCAGTAGTACCAGGTCGGACACTGAAGCTTTCTTT.

This chain connects TRBV30 to TRBJ1-4; D uncertain. From germline, CDR1 is GTSNPN and CDR2 SVGIG (reference sequence). The CDR3 is 12 residues long. V was cut by 0 bases and J by 8 bases, with 7 bases left in between. In DNA form, the CDR3 reads TGTGCCTGGAGTGTACACTGGGAAAAACTGTTTTTT. It translates to CAWSVHWEKLFF. Based on the CDR3 plus reference TRBV30 and TRBJ1-4, the full variable domain is SQTIHQWPATLVQPVGSPLSLECTVEGTSNPNLYWYRQAAGRGLQLLFYSVGIGQISSEVPQNLSASRPQDRQFILSSKKLLLSDSGFYLCAWSVHWEKLFFGSGTQLSVL.

This chain connects TRBV9 to TRBJ2-1; D might be TRBD2 (5 bases). Germline values: CDR1 SGDLS, CDR2 YYNGEE. With 1 base removed from V and 8 bases from J, the gap between germline ends came to 10 bases. This CDR3 contains 13 residues. The CDR3 loop reads CASSVFGGDEQFF. CDR3 DNA sequence: TGTGCCAGCAGCGTATTTGGAGGCGATGAGCAGTTCTTC.

This clone qualifies as medium-sized. The V gene is TRBV28, the J gene TRBJ2-2; unclear D gene. Germline CDR1 reads MDHEN; CDR2 reads SYDVKM. Trimming cost V 2 bases and J 1 base, with 8 bases left between them. The CDR3 is made up of 15 amino acids. CDR3 nucleotides: TGTGCCAGCAGTTTACCCGAAAGGAACACCGGGGAGCTGTTTTTT. Translation gives CASSLPERNTGELFF.

This CDR3 is CASSLGGGSYEQYF. CDR3 nucleotides: TGTGCCAGCAGCTTAGGGGGGGGCTCGTACGAGCAGTACTTC. The rearrangement joins TRBV11-2 to TRBJ2-7; a weak D match, TRBD2 (7 bases). V was shortened by 1 base and J by 4 bases, with 11 bases between the two germline ends. The CDR3 has 14 amino acids. Germline V gene data show CDR1 as SGHAT and CDR2 as FQNNGV.